Below, 3 T cell receptor beta chains from the same sample are listed, as sequenced in a study of a mutant IDH1 vaccine in newly diagnosed glioma. This table comes from immunoSEQ multiplex PCR, and its TCRdb copy is limited to in-frame clones, with some not included. The data show roughly 39,000 clones, 70% to 90% seen once. Time point: week 5, during vaccination. Topical imiquimod was applied with each vaccine dose, which held 300 ug of mutant IDH1 20-mer peptide. These receptors are not linked to any known antigen. The material sequenced was PBMCs, taken from a glioma patient whose treatment included an IDH1 peptide vaccine. The receptors shown here come from a man aged 35 to 55 with glioma.

The V gene is TRBV15, the J gene TRBJ2-2; D is unresolved. The CDR3 sequence is 12 residues long. Germline CDR1 reads LNHNV; CDR2 reads YYDKDF (reference sequence). V lost 3 bases, J lost 7 bases, and 6 bases lay in between. Here the CDR3 reads CATSSGYGELFF. The CDR3 DNA reads as TGTGCCACCAGCAGTGGTTACGGGGAGCTGTTTTTT.

The V gene is TRBV5-1, the J gene TRBJ2-3; 10 nucleotides align to TRBD2. Germline CDR1 reads SGHRS; CDR2 reads YFSETQ. The CDR3 is made up of 18 amino acids. Trimming cost V 4 bases and J 2 bases; bases outside gene matches: 13. DNA for the CDR3: TGCGCCAGCAGCGGATCTAGGAGAGCGGGAGGGCCCACAGATACGCAGTATTTT. Protein: CASSGSRRAGGPTDTQYF.

This clone was seen only a few times. The rearrangement links TRBV19 to TRBJ1-2, with 7 nucleotides matching TRBD1. V lost 6 bases, J lost 4 bases, and 5 bases stayed unmatched. CDR1 is LNHDA, CDR2 SQIVND, per germline (reference sequence). The CDR3 spans 13 residues. This chain's CDR3 is CASSPQGFYGYTF. The CDR3 DNA reads as TGTGCCAGTAGCCCACAGGGGTTCTATGGCTACACCTTC.